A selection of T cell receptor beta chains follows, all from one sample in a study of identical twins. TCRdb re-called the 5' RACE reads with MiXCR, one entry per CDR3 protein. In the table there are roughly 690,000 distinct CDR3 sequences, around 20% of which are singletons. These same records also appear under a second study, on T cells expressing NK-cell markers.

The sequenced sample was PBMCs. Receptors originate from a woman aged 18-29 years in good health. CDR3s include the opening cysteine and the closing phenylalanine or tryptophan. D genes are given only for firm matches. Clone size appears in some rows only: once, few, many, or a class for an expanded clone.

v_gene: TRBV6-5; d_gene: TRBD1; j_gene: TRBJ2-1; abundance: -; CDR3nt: TGTGCCAGCAGTTACTCCCCGCACCCGGGACAGCTTTACAATGAGCAGTTCTTC; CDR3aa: CASSYSPHPGQLYNEQFF
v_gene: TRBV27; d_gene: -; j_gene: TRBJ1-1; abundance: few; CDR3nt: TGTGCCAGCAGTTTATCGGGGGGGGCTAACACTGAAGCTTTCTTT; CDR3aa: CASSLSGGANTEAFF
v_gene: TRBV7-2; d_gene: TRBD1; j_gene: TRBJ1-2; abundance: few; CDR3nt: TGTGCCAGCAGCTTAGGTGGGACAGAACTATATGGCTACACCTTC; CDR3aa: CASSLGGTELYGYTF
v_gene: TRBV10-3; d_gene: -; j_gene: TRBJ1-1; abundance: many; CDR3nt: TGTGCCACCCGCGCTGGACAGTCTAACACTGAAGCTTTCTTT; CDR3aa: CATRAGQSNTEAFF
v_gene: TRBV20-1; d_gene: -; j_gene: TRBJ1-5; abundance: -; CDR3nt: TGCAGTGCTCAAATGGGGACTCAGCCCCAGCATTTT; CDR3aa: CSAQMGTQPQHF
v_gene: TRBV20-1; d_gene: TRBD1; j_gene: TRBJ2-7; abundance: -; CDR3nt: TGCAGTGCTTCTACAGGGGGCCGGTACGAGCAGTACTTC; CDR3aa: CSASTGGRYEQYF
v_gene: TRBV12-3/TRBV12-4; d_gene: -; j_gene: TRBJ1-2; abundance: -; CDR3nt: TGTGCCAGCAGTTCCTACGCCGGGGCCGGGGGCTACACCTTC; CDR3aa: CASSSYAGAGGYTF
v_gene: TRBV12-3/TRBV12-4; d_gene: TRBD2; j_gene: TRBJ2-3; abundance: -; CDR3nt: TGTGCCAGCAGCCCCGGGACTAGAGATCTTGCAGATACGCAGTATTTT; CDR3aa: CASSPGTRDLADTQYF
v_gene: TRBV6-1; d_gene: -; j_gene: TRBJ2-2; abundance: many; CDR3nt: TGTGCCAGCACCTCAGGGCCGGGGCCGTACACCGGGGAGCTGTTTTTT; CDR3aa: CASTSGPGPYTGELFF
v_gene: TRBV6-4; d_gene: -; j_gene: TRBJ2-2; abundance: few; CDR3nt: TGTGCCAGCAGTGCTAGGTTTACCGGGGAGCTGTTTTTT; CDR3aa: CASSARFTGELFF
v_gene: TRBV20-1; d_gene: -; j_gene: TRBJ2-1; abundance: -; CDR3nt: TGCAGTGCTAGAGATGACCTGCCACGTCCCTACAATGAGCAGTTCTTC; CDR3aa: CSARDDLPRPYNEQFF
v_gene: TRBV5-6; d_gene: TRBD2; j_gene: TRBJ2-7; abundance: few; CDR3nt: TGTGCCAGCAGCTTACTCTCTCGACTAGCGGGAAGGTACGAGCAGTACTTC; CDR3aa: CASSLLSRLAGRYEQYF
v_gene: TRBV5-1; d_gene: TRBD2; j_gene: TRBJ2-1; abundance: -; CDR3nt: TGCGCCAGCAGCTCTGGGGTGACTAGCGGGAGAGCCAATGAGCAGTTCTTC; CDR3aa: CASSSGVTSGRANEQFF
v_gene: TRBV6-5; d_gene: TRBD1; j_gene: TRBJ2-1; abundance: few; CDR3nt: TGTGCCAGCAGTCACACGACCTACAGGGGGAGCACCTACAATGAGCAGTTCTTC; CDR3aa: CASSHTTYRGSTYNEQFF